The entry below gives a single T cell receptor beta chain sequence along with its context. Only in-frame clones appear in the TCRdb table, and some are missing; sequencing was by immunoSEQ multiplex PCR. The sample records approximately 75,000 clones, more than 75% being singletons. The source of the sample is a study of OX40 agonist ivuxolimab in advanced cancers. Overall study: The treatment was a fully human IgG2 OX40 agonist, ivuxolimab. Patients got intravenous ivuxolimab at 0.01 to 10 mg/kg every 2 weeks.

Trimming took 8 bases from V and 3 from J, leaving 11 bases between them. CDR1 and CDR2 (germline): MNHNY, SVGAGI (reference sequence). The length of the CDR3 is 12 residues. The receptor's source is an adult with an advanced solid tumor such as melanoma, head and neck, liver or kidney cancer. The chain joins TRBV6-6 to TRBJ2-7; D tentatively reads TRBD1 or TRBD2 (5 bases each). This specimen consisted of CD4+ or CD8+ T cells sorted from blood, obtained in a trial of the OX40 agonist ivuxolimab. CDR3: CASERGNYEQYF. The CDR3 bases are TGTGCCAGCGAGAGGGGAAACTACGAGCAGTACTTC.